Listed here is a single T cell receptor beta chain. Its antigen is not known. This sample was taken from a study of cytomegalovirus exposure and HLA in healthy donors. Overall study results and limits: Later work showed greater clonal expansion in HLA-associated TCR beta chains than in equally common others.

Researchers ran the PCR with 60 Vbeta and 13 Jbeta primers. Method: immunoSEQ multiplex PCR; TCRdb's copy keeps in-frame clones and lacks some. The sample yields approximately 190,000 clones, about 84% seen once. The donors were healthy bone marrow donors. Between the trimmed V and J ends, which lost 6 bases and 0 bases, there was a span of 19 bases. This CDR3 contains 16 residues. Germline CDR1 and CDR2: SQVTM and ANQGSEA. Sequenced input: PBMCs. This receptor was taken from a woman aged 25 to 45 in good health and CMV-seropositive. This chain connects TRBV29-1 to TRBJ2-3, with TRBD2 as a possible D gene (6 bases). CDR3 nucleotide sequence: TGCAGCGTCCGTGGGAGAAGTAGCGGTAGCACAGATACGCAGTATTTT. It translates to CSVRGRSSGSTDTQYF.